The T cell receptor (beta chain) under discussion was sequenced for a study of PD-L1 blockade in urothelial cancer. Whole-study context: Patients took up atezolizumab in about 2014 at 1,200 mg intravenously every 3 weeks. Bladder-origin urothelial cancer in males covered about 90% of the roughly 30 patients. Individuals in the cohort had been given 0 to 3 earlier chemotherapy regimens.

As regards this clone: What it binds is not known.

Germline V gene data show CDR1 as LNHDA and CDR2 as SQIVND (reference sequence). The CDR3 runs 13 residues. Trimming took off 6 bases at V and 0 bases at J, with 8 bases between the two ends. The time point here: pretreatment peripheral blood. Notes on the study in general: Pretreatment peripheral blood TCR clonality that fell below the median predicted better survival among the patients studied.

Sequencing was performed with immunoSEQ multiplex PCR; in TCRdb, only in-frame clones are kept and a portion is missing. Of more than 35,000 clones in the sample, roughly 92% were seen once. The sequence was collected from a woman in her sixties with urothelial cancer. The source material was PBMCs, sampled around atezolizumab (anti-PD-L1) treatment. The chain joins TRBV19 to TRBJ1-1; the D is unclear. DNA for the CDR3: TGTGCCAGTAGCCTACAGTTGAACACTGAAGCTTTCTTT. Protein: CASSLQLNTEAFF.